This TCR beta chain originates from a study of T cell responses to AZD1222 COVID-19 vaccine. The CDR3 has 19 amino acids. Germline V gene data show CDR1 as MRHNA and CDR2 as SNTAGT. The ends lost 2 bases at V and 4 bases at J; junction bases unmatched: 10. Sequencing was performed with immunoSEQ multiplex PCR; in TCRdb, only in-frame clones are kept and a portion is missing. The sample consists of roughly 120,000 clones, roughly 86% of them appearing once. V gene TRBV6-4 combines with J gene TRBJ2-1, with 14 bases aligning to TRBD2. Source: peripheral blood, taken 28 days after the second AZD1222 dose. This TCR was sampled from an adult who received the AZD1222 COVID-19 vaccine. This CDR3 reads CASSDLRTSGRTGYNEQFF. CDR3 DNA sequence: TGTGCCAGCAGTGACCTCCGGACTAGCGGGAGGACTGGGTACAATGAGCAGTTCTTC.